The entry that follows covers one TCR beta chain sequence. Antigen: not known. The junction departs from germline at one end; a sequencing error may be responsible. This entry belongs to a study of cytomegalovirus exposure and HLA in healthy donors. The germline V gene has CDR1 LNHDA and CDR2 SQIVND (reference sequence). This CDR3 spans 11 amino acids. Study results and caveats: Indistinguishability led to the exclusion of some V segments, TRBV6-2 and TRBV6-3 included. Most of the CMV-associated TCR beta chains (in a later analysis) appeared to be HLA-restricted. According to an earlier analysis, most TCR beta V segments yielded productive rearrangements about 87% or about 30% of the time.

Primers: 60 Vbeta forward and 13 Jbeta reverse. TCRdb keeps only in-frame clones here, not all; method: immunoSEQ multiplex PCR. The listing records some 33,000 clones. Sequencing used PBMCs. The receptor's source is a female donor in good health and CMV-seronegative. The chain uses TRBV19 and TRBJ1-4, with D possibly being TRBD1 (5 bases). The CDR3 protein is CASSMYRDWIF. The CDR3 DNA follows: TGTGCCAGTAGTATGTACCGGGACTGGATTTTT.